The 25 T cell receptor beta chains presented below share a single source sample, sequenced in a study of cytomegalovirus exposure and HLA in healthy donors. This table comes from immunoSEQ multiplex PCR, and its TCRdb copy is limited to in-frame clones, with some not included. The sample lists about 92,000 clones; 93% were seen once. Sequenced: PBMCs. The origin of the receptors is a woman in her 30s in good health and CMV-seropositive.

V gene TRBV28 combines with J gene TRBJ2-1; D is possibly TRBD1 (6 bases). Germline CDR1 and CDR2: MDHEN and SYDVKM. Between the trimmed V and J ends, which lost 6 bases and 1 base, there was a span of 16 bases. The CDR3 totals 16 residues. This CDR3 is CASSQGRGFSYNEQFF. DNA of the CDR3: TGTGCCAGCAGCCAGGGTAGGGGGTTTTCCTACAATGAGCAGTTCTTC.

CDR3 nucleotides: TGTGCCAGCAGTTACGCACGGGGGAGCTCCTACGAGCAGTACTTC. Translated, it gives CASSYARGSSYEQYF. V gene TRBV6-5 combines with J gene TRBJ2-7, with D tentatively TRBD2 (6 bases). From germline, CDR1 is MNHEY and CDR2 SVGAGI. V was clipped by 2 bases and J by 0 bases, with 11 bases between them. There are 15 residues in the CDR3.

The chain carries TRBV5-4 and TRBJ2-5, with 13 bases fitting TRBD2. Trimming cost V 4 bases and J 5 bases; bases outside gene matches: 8. The germline V gene has CDR1 SGHNT and CDR2 YYREEE (reference sequence). The CDR3 is made up of 16 amino acids. CDR3 DNA sequence: TGTGCCAGCAGCGCAGGGACTAGCGGGACCCGGGAGACCCAGTACTTC. The encoded protein is CASSAGTSGTRETQYF.

The rearrangement links TRBV29-1 to TRBJ1-5; no clear D gene. This CDR3 has 13 amino acids. Trimming took off 4 bases at V and 0 bases at J, with 7 bases between the two ends. Germline V lookup: CDR1 SQVTM, CDR2 ANQGSEA. DNA for the CDR3: TGCAGCGTTGGGCAGGTTAGCAATCAGCCCCAGCATTTT. Protein: CSVGQVSNQPQHF.

The gene calls are TRBV9 and TRBJ2-1; D perhaps matches TRBD2 (5 bases). CDR3 length equals 13 residues. V lost 8 bases to trimming and J lost 3 bases, with 12 bases between them. CDR1 and CDR2 from the germline V gene are SGDLS and YYNGEE. CDR3 amino acids: CASSDSHYNEQFF. Written as DNA, the CDR3 is TGTGCCAGTTCGGACTCCCACTACAATGAGCAGTTCTTC.

The CDR3 DNA follows: TGTGCCAGCAGTTCCCCGCAGGGGGCCGGGGCCAACGTCCTGACTTTC. This gives the protein CASSSPQGAGANVLTF. The chain is built from TRBV28 and TRBJ2-6, with 8 bases aligning to TRBD1. Trimming took 4 bases from V and 4 from J; bases not matched to a gene: 6. Germline loops: CDR1 MDHEN, CDR2 SYDVKM. This CDR3 region has 16 residues. Drawing the rest from reference TRBV28 and TRBJ2-6, the complete variable domain is DVKVTQSSRYLVKRTGEKVFLECVQDMDHENMFWYRQDPGLGLRLIYFSYDVKMKEKGDIPEGYSVSREKKERFSLILESASTNQTSMYLCASSSPQGAGANVLTFGAGSRLTVL.

The gene calls are TRBV6-6 and TRBJ1-1; TRBD1 agrees at 7 bases. After removal of 7 bases from V and 1 base from J, the junction contained 3 bases not matched to a gene. Germline lookup yields CDR1 MNHNY and CDR2 SVGAGI (reference sequence). The CDR3 is 13 residues long. CDR3 bases: TGTGCCAGCACCCGACAGGGGAACACTGAAGCTTTCTTT. This sequence encodes CASTRQGNTEAFF.

CDR3 amino acids: CASTLGSHSGNTIYF. The CDR3, as DNA: TGTGCCAGCACGCTGGGGAGCCACTCTGGAAACACCATATATTTT. The chain couples TRBV6-5 to TRBJ1-3; D is uncertain. Germline V gene lookup returns CDR1 MNHEY and CDR2 SVGAGI. This CDR3 region has 15 residues. The germline V and J ends were trimmed by 7 bases and 0 bases, with 13 bases remaining between them.

CDR3 amino acids: CASSNGGEGTEAFF. The CDR3, as DNA: TGTGCCAGCAGCAACGGGGGGGAGGGCACTGAAGCTTTCTTT. The J gene is TRBJ1-1, the V gene TRBV27, with D perhaps matching TRBD1 (5 bases). V was shortened by 6 bases and J by 4 bases, with 15 bases between the two germline ends. Germline V gene lookup returns CDR1 MNHEY and CDR2 SMNVEV (reference sequence). The CDR3 length is 14 residues.

This chain joins TRBV15 and TRBJ2-5; TRBD2 agrees at 9 bases. The trim removed 0 bases at V and 1 base at J, leaving 6 bases unmatched. Germline CDR1 is LNHNV and CDR2 is YYDKDF (reference sequence). The length of the CDR3 is 17 residues. The chain's CDR3 is CATSRDQGAGGQETQYF. CDR3 coding DNA: TGTGCCACCAGCAGAGATCAGGGAGCGGGAGGCCAAGAGACCCAGTACTTC.

This chain joins TRBV28 and TRBJ2-3, with D unclear. This CDR3 is built from 14 residues. CDR1 MDHEN and CDR2 SYDVKM come from the germline V gene. V shed 3 bases and J shed 5 bases, with 12 bases lying between them. The CDR3 region has the DNA TGTGCCAGCAGTTTTTCCCTAGTAGTAGATACGCAGTATTTT. It specifies CASSFSLVVDTQYF.

The chain carries TRBV28 and TRBJ1-5; D may be TRBD1 (5 bases). The ends were cut back, 9 bases at V and 0 bases at J, with 24 bases in the middle. Germline lookup yields CDR1 MDHEN and CDR2 SYDVKM. The CDR3 loop spans 18 amino acids. CDR3 amino acids: CASKGPSRQKYSNQPQHF. The CDR3 DNA sequence: TGTGCCAGTAAAGGACCTTCCCGACAGAAATATAGCAATCAGCCCCAGCATTTT.

In the case of this clone: At the DNA level, this CDR3 is encoded by other sequences in the same sample as well. The CDR3 spells CASSRGTGNTIYF. The DNA of the CDR3 is TGTGCCAGTAGCAGGGGAACTGGAAACACCATATATTTT. The chain uses TRBV19 and TRBJ1-3; TRBD1 might be the D (6 bases). V was pared by 6 bases and J by 2 bases, with 8 bases between. CDR3 size: 13 residues. Germline loops: CDR1 LNHDA, CDR2 SQIVND (reference sequence). Full variable domain (remainder filled in from reference TRBV19 and TRBJ1-3): DGGITQSPKYLFRKEGQNVTLSCEQNLNHDAMYWYRQDPGQGLRLIYYSQIVNDFQKGDIAEGYSVSREKKESFPLTVTSAQKNPTAFYLCASSRGTGNTIYFGEGSWLTVV.

J is TRBJ1-2 and V is TRBV18; D unclear. The CDR3 totals 14 residues. Trimming shortened V by 3 bases and J by 5 bases, and 13 bases separated the two germline ends. In germline, CDR1 is KGHSH, CDR2 LQKENI. The CDR3 loop reads CASSPADGGYGYTF. The DNA of the CDR3 is TGTGCCAGCTCACCGGCGGACGGAGGTTATGGCTACACCTTC.

As concerns this clone: The junction and the germline gene differ at one end; a read error may be behind it. CDR3 loop: CASSLGSGRAELFF. CDR3 nucleotide sequence: TGTGCCAGCAGTTTAGGCAGCGGGAGGGCCGAGCTGTTCTTC. This chain uses TRBV27 with TRBJ2-1; 10 bases map to TRBD2. The CDR3 runs 14 residues. Germline CDR1 is MNHEY and CDR2 is SMNVEV (reference sequence).

This chain joins TRBV29-1 and TRBJ1-4, with 9 bases matching TRBD1. CDR3 size: 15 residues. V dropped 4 bases and J dropped 8; count of bases not matched to a gene: 11. CDR1 is SQVTM, CDR2 ANQGSEA, per germline. The CDR3 DNA is TGCAGCGTTGCGAAAACCGGGACAGGGTCCGAAAAACTGTTTTTT. It yields the protein CSVAKTGTGSEKLFF.

This chain links TRBV28 with TRBJ2-7, with 8 positions matching TRBD2. CDR1 and CDR2 from the germline V gene are MDHEN and SYDVKM. Germline trimming cut 4 bases from V and 0 bases from J; bases unmatched to any gene: 8. CDR3 size: 16 residues. The CDR3 DNA reads TGTGCCAGCAGTTCCCAAACTAGCGGCTACTCCTACGAGCAGTACTTC. Residues: CASSSQTSGYSYEQYF.

The chain joins TRBV5-1 to TRBJ2-1, with TRBD2 matching 7 bases. Germline CDR1 SGHRS, CDR2 YFSETQ. The trim removed 0 bases at V and 4 bases at J, leaving 16 bases unmatched. The CDR3 totals 19 residues. The CDR3 region is CASSLAPGGLADKYNEQFF. For the CDR3, the DNA is TGCGCCAGCAGCTTGGCCCCCGGTGGGCTAGCGGACAAGTACAATGAGCAGTTCTTC.

The V call is TRBV19, the J call TRBJ2-7; a possible D gene is TRBD1 (6 bases). This CDR3 is built from 13 residues. Trimming stripped 9 bases from V and 1 base from J, with 13 bases between. Germline CDR1 and CDR2: LNHDA and SQIVND (reference sequence). In nucleotides, the CDR3 is TGTGCCAGCAGGGAGACAGGATCCTACGAGCAGTACTTC. This sequence encodes CASRETGSYEQYF.

The chain carries TRBV4-2 and TRBJ1-4; D may be TRBD1 (6 bases). V was shortened by 1 base and J by 5 bases, with 8 bases between the two germline ends. The CDR3 extends over 14 amino acids. CDR1 is LGHNA and CDR2 is YNFKEQ in the germline V gene. DNA for the CDR3: TGTGCCAGCAGCCAAGGAGACAGGAATGAAAAACTGTTTTTT. Translating it yields CASSQGDRNEKLFF.

This clone was recorded once. This chain connects TRBV11-2 to TRBJ2-5; 8 bases agree with TRBD2. This CDR3 contains 13 residues. Germline V gives CDR1 SGHAT, CDR2 FQNNGV. With V trimmed by 1 base and J by 5 bases, 0 bases remained unmatched. CDR3 nucleotide sequence: TGTGCCAGCAGCTTAGTAGCGGGGGAGACCCAGTACTTC. Protein product: CASSLVAGETQYF.

The gene calls are TRBV10-2 and TRBJ1-4; tentatively, D is TRBD1 (6 bases). V lost 4 bases and J 7 bases, leaving 16 bases between the germline ends. This CDR3 comprises 15 residues. Germline V gene lookup returns CDR1 WSHSY and CDR2 SAAADI. The CDR3 sequence is CASSGKNRAGEKLFF. Here the CDR3 DNA reads TGCGCCAGCAGTGGGAAAAACAGGGCCGGTGAAAAACTGTTTTTT.

The V gene is TRBV4-2, the J gene TRBJ2-2; 14 bases fit TRBD2. The CDR3 has 17 residues. V lost 5 bases to trimming and J lost 8 bases; unmatched junction nucleotides: 10. Germline-derived CDR1 and CDR2 are LGHNA and YNFKEQ. The CDR3 loop is CASSKGPGTSGGGELFF. As DNA, the CDR3 is TGTGCCAGCAGCAAGGGCCCCGGGACTAGCGGGGGTGGGGAGCTGTTTTTT.

The rearrangement uses TRBV6-5 and TRBJ2-1; no firm D call. CDR1 and CDR2 (germline): MNHEY, SVGAGI. V was cut by 2 bases and J by 9 bases, with 11 bases left in between. The CDR3 runs to 13 residues. CDR3 sequence reads: CASSYPDITEQFF. Here the CDR3 DNA reads TGTGCCAGCAGTTACCCCGACATCACTGAGCAGTTCTTC.

The chain combines TRBV9 with TRBJ2-2, with D uncertain. V was shortened by 1 base and J by 0 bases, with 4 bases between the two germline ends. This CDR3 is 14 amino acids long. CDR1 and CDR2 (germline): SGDLS, YYNGEE. Here the CDR3 reads CASSVSANTGELFF. The CDR3 DNA reads as TGTGCCAGCAGCGTATCGGCGAACACCGGGGAGCTGTTTTTT.